Listed here is a single T cell receptor beta chain. What it binds is unknown. The data originate from a study of cytomegalovirus exposure and HLA in healthy donors. Both 60 Vbeta primers and 13 Jbeta primers went into the PCR. TCRdb's table, derived via immunoSEQ multiplex PCR, lists solely in-frame clones and lacks some. The sample comprises some 180,000 clones, around 80% of which are singletons, and less than 2.5% rests with the top ten. V was cut by 3 bases and J by 5 bases, with 11 bases left in between. The CDR3 is made up of 15 amino acids. Per germline, CDR1 MNHNS and CDR2 SASEGT. Among the donors, all were healthy bone marrow donors. Study-level results: Judged likely to be a sequencing artifact was a cluster of highly shared sequence variants. Apart from CMV serostatus, no immune exposure information was available.

The sequence derives from a woman aged 25 to 39 in good health and CMV-seropositive. Material for sequencing was PBMCs. The chain carries TRBV6-1 and TRBJ1-6; D possibly corresponds to TRBD1 (6 bases). The CDR3 region is CASSDRTVDNSPLHF. CDR3 bases: TGTGCCAGCAGTGATCGGACAGTTGATAATTCACCCCTCCACTTT.